This T cell receptor (beta chain) was obtained from a study of OX40 agonist ivuxolimab in advanced cancers. Here immunoSEQ multiplex PCR was the method, and the copy in TCRdb shows in-frame clones only, minus some. Altogether just under 75,000 clones are present, about nine tenths being singletons, with the ten largest covering under 0.6%. The TCR sequence derives from an adult with an advanced solid tumor such as melanoma, head and neck, liver or kidney cancer. The sequencing here drew on CD4+ or CD8+ T cells sorted from blood, taken in a trial of the OX40 agonist ivuxolimab.

CDR3 in amino acids: CASSLSREGGAQYF. Here the CDR3 DNA reads TGTGCCAGCAGCTTATCCCGGGAGGGAGGGGCCCAGTACTTC. V usage is TRBV7-3 and J usage is TRBJ2-5; 8 bases align to TRBD2. Trimming at V came to 2 bases and at J to 9 bases, leaving 8 bases not matched to a gene. The CDR3 totals 14 residues. Germline CDR1 is SGHTA and CDR2 is FQGTGA.